This T cell receptor beta chain was obtained from a study of spatial heterogeneity in lung cancer. Study outcomes and limitations: Alpha and beta chain coverage of tumor T cells was estimated at about 7% and 13%, respectively. Counts that tracked tumor mutation counts were those of expanded intratumoral alpha and beta TCRs.

Individual TCR cDNA molecules each bore their own unique molecular identifier. TCRdb re-derived calls from the 5' RACE reads in MiXCR, one entry per CDR3 protein. The sample has approximately 9,000 distinct CDR3 sequences; 4.5% to 5% are singletons. This clonotype was detected ten times or more. The antigen is unknown. V trimming: 7 bases; J trimming: 0 bases; junction bases outside the gene matches: 5. Germline V gives CDR1 SNHLY, CDR2 FYNNEI. This CDR3 spans 14 amino acids. The time point was: sample taken at primary tumor resection. Whole RNA, isolated from tumor, nontumor lung or frozen PBMC, was sequenced without prior sorting.

Here the sequenced sample was lung tumor tissue, taken at surgery. This clonotype originated in a female donor with early-stage non-small cell lung cancer. This chain links TRBV2 with TRBJ2-7, with 8 positions matching TRBD1. As DNA, the CDR3 is TGTGCCAGCACCAGGACAGGGAGCTCCTACGAGCAGTACTTC. Encoded protein: CASTRTGSSYEQYF.